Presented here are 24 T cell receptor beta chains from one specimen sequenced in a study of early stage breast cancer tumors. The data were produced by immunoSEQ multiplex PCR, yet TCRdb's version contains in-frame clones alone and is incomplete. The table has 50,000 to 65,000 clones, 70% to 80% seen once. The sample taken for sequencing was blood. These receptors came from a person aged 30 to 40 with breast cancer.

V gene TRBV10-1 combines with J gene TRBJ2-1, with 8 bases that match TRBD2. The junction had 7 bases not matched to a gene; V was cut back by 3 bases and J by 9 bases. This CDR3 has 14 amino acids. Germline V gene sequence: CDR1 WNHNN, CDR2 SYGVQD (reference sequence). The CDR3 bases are TGCGCCAGCAGTGATTCGGGAGGGCCTTTTGAGCAGTTCTTC. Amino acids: CASSDSGGPFEQFF.

The CDR3, as DNA: TGTGCCTGGAGTGTGACAGGGGGCGACCAGCCCCAGCATTTT. This gives the protein CAWSVTGGDQPQHF. The V gene is TRBV30, the J gene TRBJ1-5; the match to TRBD1 covers 10 bases. The CDR3 covers 14 residues. The V gene end was trimmed by 0 bases and the J gene end by 7 bases; junction bases not matched to a gene: 3. Germline V CDR1 and CDR2: GTSNPN, SVGIG (reference sequence).

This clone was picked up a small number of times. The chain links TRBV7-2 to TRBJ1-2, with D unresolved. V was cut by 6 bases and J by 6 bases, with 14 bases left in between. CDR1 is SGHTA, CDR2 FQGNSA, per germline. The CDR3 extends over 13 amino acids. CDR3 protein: CASSVQHTDGYTF. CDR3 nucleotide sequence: TGTGCCAGCAGTGTACAACATACGGATGGCTACACCTTC.

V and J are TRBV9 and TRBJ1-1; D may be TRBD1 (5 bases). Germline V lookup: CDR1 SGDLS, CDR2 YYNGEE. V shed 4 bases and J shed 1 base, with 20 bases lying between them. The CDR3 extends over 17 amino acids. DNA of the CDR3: TGTGCCAGCAGCATCACTTCCCTTTTGGGACCGAACACTGAAGCTTTCTTT. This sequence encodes CASSITSLLGPNTEAFF.

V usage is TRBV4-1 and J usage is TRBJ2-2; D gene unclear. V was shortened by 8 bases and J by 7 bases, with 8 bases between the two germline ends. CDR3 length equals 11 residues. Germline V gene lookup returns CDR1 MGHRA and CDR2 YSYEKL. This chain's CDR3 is CASFGDGELFF. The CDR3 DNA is TGCGCCAGCTTTGGGGACGGGGAGCTGTTTTTT.

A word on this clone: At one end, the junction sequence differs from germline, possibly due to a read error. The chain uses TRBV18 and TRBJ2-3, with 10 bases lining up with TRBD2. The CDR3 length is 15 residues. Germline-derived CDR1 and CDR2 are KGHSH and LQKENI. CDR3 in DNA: TGTGCCAGCTCACCGAGACTAGCGGGCACACATACGCAGTATTTT. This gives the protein CASSPRLAGTHTQYF.

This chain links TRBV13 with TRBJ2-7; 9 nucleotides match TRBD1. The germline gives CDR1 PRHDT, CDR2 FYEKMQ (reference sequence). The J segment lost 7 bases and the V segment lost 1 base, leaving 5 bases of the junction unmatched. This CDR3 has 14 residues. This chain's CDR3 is CASSLAGTGHEQYF. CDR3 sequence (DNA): TGTGCCAGCAGCTTAGCCGGGACAGGGCATGAGCAGTACTTC.

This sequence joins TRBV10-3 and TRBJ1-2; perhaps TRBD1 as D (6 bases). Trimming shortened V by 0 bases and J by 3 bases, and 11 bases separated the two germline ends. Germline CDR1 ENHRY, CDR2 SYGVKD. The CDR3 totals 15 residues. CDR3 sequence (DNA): TGTGCCATCAGTGAGTCTGGCAGGGGCCACTATGGCTACACCTTC. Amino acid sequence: CAISESGRGHYGYTF.

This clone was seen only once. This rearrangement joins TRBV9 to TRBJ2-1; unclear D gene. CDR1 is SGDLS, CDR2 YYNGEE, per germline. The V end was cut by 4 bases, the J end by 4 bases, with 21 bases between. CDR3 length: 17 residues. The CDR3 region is CASSLAVRTHIYNEQFF. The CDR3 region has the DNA TGTGCCAGCAGCCTTGCGGTTAGGACCCATATTTACAATGAGCAGTTCTTC.

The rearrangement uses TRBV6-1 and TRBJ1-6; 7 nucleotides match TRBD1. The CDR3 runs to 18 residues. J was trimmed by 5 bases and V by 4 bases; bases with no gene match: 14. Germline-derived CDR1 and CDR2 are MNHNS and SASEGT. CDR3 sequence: CASSGRTGGFSNNSPLHF. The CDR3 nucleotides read TGTGCCAGCAGTGGGAGGACAGGAGGCTTTTCGAATAATTCACCCCTCCACTTT.

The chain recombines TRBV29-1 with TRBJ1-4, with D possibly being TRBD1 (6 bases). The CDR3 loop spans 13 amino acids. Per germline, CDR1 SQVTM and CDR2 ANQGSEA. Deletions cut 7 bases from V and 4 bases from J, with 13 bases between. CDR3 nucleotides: TGCAGCGCCGCACAGGGACTTAATGAAAAACTGTTTTTT. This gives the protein CSAAQGLNEKLFF.

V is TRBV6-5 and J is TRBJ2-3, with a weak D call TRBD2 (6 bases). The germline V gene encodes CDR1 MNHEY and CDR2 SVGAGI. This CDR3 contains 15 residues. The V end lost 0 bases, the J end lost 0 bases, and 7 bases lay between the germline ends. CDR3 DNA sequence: TGTGCCAGCAGTTACTCCGGGACTAGCACAGATACGCAGTATTTT. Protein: CASSYSGTSTDTQYF.

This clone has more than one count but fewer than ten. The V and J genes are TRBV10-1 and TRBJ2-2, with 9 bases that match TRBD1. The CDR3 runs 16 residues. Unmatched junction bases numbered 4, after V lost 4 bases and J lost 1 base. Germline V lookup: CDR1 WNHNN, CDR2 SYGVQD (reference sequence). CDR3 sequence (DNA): TGCGCCAGCAGTGCTGAGGGACAGGGGAACACCGGGGAGCTGTTTTTT. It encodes CASSAEGQGNTGELFF.

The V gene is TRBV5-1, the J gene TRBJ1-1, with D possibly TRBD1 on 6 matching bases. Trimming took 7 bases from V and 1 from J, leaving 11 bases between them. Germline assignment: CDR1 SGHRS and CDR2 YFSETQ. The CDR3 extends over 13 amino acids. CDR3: CASREQGNTEAFF. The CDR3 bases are TGCGCCAGCCGGGAACAGGGGAACACTGAAGCTTTCTTT.

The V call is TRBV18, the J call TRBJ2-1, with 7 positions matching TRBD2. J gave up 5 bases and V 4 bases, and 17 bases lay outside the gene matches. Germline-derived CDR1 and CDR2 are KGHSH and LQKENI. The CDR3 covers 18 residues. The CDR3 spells CASSQISTGGTVNNEQFF. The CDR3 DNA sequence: TGTGCCAGCTCACAAATAAGTACCGGGGGGACGGTGAACAATGAGCAGTTCTTC.

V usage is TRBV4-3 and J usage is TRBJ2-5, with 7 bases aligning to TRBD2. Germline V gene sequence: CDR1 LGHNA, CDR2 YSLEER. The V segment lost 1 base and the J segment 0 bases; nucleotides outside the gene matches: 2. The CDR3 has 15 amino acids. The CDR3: CASSQGLADQETQYF. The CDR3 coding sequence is TGCGCCAGCAGCCAAGGACTAGCAGACCAAGAGACCCAGTACTTC.

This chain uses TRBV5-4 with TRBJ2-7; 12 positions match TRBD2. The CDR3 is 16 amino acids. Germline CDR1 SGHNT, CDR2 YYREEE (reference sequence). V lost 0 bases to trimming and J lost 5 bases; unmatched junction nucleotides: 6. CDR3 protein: CASSLAPRTSGNEQYF. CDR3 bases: TGTGCCAGCAGCTTGGCCCCTCGGACTAGCGGGAACGAGCAGTACTTC.

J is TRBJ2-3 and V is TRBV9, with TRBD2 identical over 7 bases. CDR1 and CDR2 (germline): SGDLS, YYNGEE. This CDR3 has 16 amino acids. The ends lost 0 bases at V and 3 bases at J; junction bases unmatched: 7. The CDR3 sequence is CASSVALAGGTDTQYF. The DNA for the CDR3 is TGTGCCAGCAGCGTAGCTCTGGCCGGGGGGACAGATACGCAGTATTTT.

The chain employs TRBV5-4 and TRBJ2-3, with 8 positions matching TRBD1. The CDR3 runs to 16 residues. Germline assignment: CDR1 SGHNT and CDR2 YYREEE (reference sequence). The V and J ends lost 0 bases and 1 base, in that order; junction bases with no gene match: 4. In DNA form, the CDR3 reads TGTGCCAGCAGCTTGGCAGGGGGCTCGGGCACAGATACGCAGTATTTT. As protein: CASSLAGGSGTDTQYF. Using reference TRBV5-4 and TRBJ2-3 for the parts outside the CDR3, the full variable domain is ETGVTQSPTHLIKTRGQQVTLRCSSQSGHNTVSWYQQALGQGPQFIFQYYREEENGRGNFPPRFSGLQFPNYSSELNVNALELDDSALYLCASSLAGGSGTDTQYFGPGTRLTVL.

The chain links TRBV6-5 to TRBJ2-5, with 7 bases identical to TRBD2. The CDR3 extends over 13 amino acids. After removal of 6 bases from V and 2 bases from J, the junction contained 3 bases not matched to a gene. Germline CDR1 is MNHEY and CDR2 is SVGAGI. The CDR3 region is CASRRAGQETQYF. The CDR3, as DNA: TGTGCCAGCAGACGAGCGGGGCAAGAGACCCAGTACTTC.

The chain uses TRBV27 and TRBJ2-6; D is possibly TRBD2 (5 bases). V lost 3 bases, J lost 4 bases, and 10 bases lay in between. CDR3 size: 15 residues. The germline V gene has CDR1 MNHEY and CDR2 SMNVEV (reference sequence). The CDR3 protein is CASSFGVSGANVLTF. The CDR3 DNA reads TGTGCCAGCAGTTTCGGGGTCTCCGGGGCCAACGTCCTGACTTTC.

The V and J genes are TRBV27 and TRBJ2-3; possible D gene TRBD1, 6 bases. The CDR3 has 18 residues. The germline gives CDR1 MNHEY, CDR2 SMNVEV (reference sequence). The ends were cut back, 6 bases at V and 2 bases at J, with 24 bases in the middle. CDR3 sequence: CASRPRTDPGPTTDTQYF. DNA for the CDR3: TGTGCCAGCAGACCCAGGACAGATCCGGGTCCGACCACAGATACGCAGTATTTT.

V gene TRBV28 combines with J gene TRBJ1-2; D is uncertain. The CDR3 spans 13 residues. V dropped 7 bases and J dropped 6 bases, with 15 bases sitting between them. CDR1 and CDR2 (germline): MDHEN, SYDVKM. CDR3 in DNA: TGTGCCAGCATTCGTTACCTGGGGAATGGCTACACCTTC. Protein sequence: CASIRYLGNGYTF.

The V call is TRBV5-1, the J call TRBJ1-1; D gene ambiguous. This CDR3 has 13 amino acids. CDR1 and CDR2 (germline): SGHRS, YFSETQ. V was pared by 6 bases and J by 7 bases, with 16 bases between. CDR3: CASTAERQIEAFF. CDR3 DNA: TGCGCCAGCACGGCAGAGAGACAAATTGAAGCTTTCTTT.